The present T cell receptor beta chain was sequenced within a study of CD8 T cells in Susac syndrome. The CD8+ and CD4+ T cells were negatively isolated, with the TEMRA cells enriched by FACS. An amount of RNA that ranged from about 0.45 to 1 ug was reverse transcribed with random hexamers. One entry per CDR3 protein, called by TCRdb with MiXCR from the immunoSEQ multiplex PCR reads. The sample lists approximately 180,000 distinct CDR3 sequences, under 97% occurring once. What was sequenced was CD4+ T cells from PBMCs. The clonotype comes from a human donor with multiple sclerosis.

CDR3 sequence (DNA): TGCGCCAGCAGCCAGAGTGTGGGAGTAGGGCCCCAGCATTTT. Amino acid sequence: CASSQSVGVGPQHF. The chain links TRBV4-3 to TRBJ1-5; D not resolved. V lost 3 bases to trimming and J lost 9 bases, with 15 bases between them. The CDR3 length is 14 residues. Per germline, CDR1 LGHNA and CDR2 YSLEER.